The 32 T cell receptor beta chains listed next were all sequenced from one sample in a study of shared clonotypes between healthy human individuals. Assay used: immunoSEQ multiplex PCR; TCRdb lists only in-frame clones, some missing. The data contain over 1.5 million clones, nearly 99% of them singletons. Sequencing was carried out using naive CD4+ T cells sorted from blood. Specified subset: CD45RA+ positively selected. These receptor sequences come from a man younger than 40 in good health.

The chain combines TRBV10-3 with TRBJ1-2; TRBD1 aligns across 7 bases. J lost 4 bases, V lost 5 bases, and 13 bases had no gene match. CDR3 length: 16 residues. Germline CDR1 reads ENHRY; CDR2 reads SYGVKD. The CDR3 coding sequence is TGTGCCATCAGTAAAAATACCAACAGGGGAGGCTATGGCTACACCTTC. It yields the protein CAISKNTNRGGYGYTF.

The gene calls are TRBV5-1 and TRBJ1-4; D not certain. The CDR3 runs 14 residues. V lost 0 bases, J lost 4 bases, and 7 bases lay in between. The germline gives CDR1 SGHRS, CDR2 YFSETQ. The CDR3 DNA reads TGCGCCAGCAGCTTGGGGGCTCTTAATGAAAAACTGTTTTTT. This sequence encodes CASSLGALNEKLFF.

The rearrangement links TRBV5-4 to TRBJ1-4, with D tentatively TRBD1 (5 bases). The germline gives CDR1 SGHNT, CDR2 YYREEE (reference sequence). Trimming removed 4 bases at V and 5 bases at J, with 12 bases between. The CDR3 loop spans 14 amino acids. CDR3 sequence: CASSRGLENEKLFF. For the CDR3, the DNA is TGTGCCAGCAGCAGGGGACTGGAGAATGAAAAACTGTTTTTT.

This sequence joins TRBV21-1 and TRBJ1-2; the DNA was not compared with TRBD1, the D call given in the table. TRBV21-1 counts as a pseudogene. This CDR3 has 15 amino acids. The chain's CDR3 is CASSKQRWAGVGYTF. CDR3 bases: TGTGCCAGCAGCAAGCAGAGATGGGCAGGGGTAGGCTACACCTTC.

The chain employs TRBV6-6 and TRBJ1-1; D uncertain. Trimming pared 0 bases from V and 6 bases from J, leaving 5 bases between. The CDR3 loop spans 12 amino acids. The germline V gene encodes CDR1 MNHNY and CDR2 SVGAGI (reference sequence). DNA for the CDR3: TGTGCCAGCAGTTACTCGATGTCTGAAGCTTTCTTT. This encodes CASSYSMSEAFF.

The chain carries TRBV29-1 and TRBJ1-5; D possibly corresponds to TRBD1 (5 bases). Trimming left V 6 bases short and J 2 bases short, with 17 bases between. The germline V gene encodes CDR1 SQVTM and CDR2 ANQGSEA. The CDR3 is 15 residues long. CDR3 in amino acids: CSVSSGTGGNQPQHF. The CDR3 DNA reads as TGCAGCGTATCCTCGGGGACCGGGGGCAATCAGCCCCAGCATTTT. Full variable domain (rest looked up from reference TRBV29-1 and TRBJ1-5): SAVISQKPSRDICQRGTSLTIQCQVDSQVTMMFWYRQQPGQSLTLIATANQGSEATYESGFVIDKFPISRPNLTFSTLTVSNMSPEDSSIYLCSVSSGTGGNQPQHFGDGTRLSIL.

This clone has a single count. Other DNA variants within this sample encode the same CDR3. The CDR3 DNA reads TGTGCCAGCTCACCGAGAACAGGGTTAGAGACCCAGTACTTC. It encodes CASSPRTGLETQYF. The chain couples TRBV18 to TRBJ2-5; D possibly corresponds to TRBD1 (6 bases). Germline V gene data show CDR1 as KGHSH and CDR2 as LQKENI. There are 14 residues in the CDR3. Between the trimmed V and J ends, which lost 3 bases and 4 bases, there was a span of 12 bases. The whole variable domain, remainder taken from reference TRBV18 and TRBJ2-5, is NAGVMQNPRHLVRRRGQEARLRCSPMKGHSHVYWYRQLPEEGLKFMVYLQKENIIDESGMPKERFSAEFPKEGPSILRIQQVVRGDSAAYFCASSPRTGLETQYFGPGTRLLVL.

The V gene is TRBV19, the J gene TRBJ2-1; possibly TRBD2 for D (5 bases). The germline CDR1 and CDR2 sequences are LNHDA and SQIVND (reference sequence). Trimming removed 0 bases at V and 7 bases at J, with 16 bases between. The CDR3 length is 16 residues. The CDR3 DNA is TGTGCCAGTAGTATAGATCGGACTCCTAAGAGGAATGAGCAGTTCTTC. Amino acid sequence: CASSIDRTPKRNEQFF.

The chain joins TRBV5-4 to TRBJ2-1; D remains ambiguous. The V and J ends lost 1 base and 4 bases respectively, with 6 bases between them. Germline V gives CDR1 SGHNT, CDR2 YYREEE (reference sequence). This CDR3 spans 13 amino acids. CDR3 sequence (DNA): TGTGCCAGCAGCTTGACAGATTACAATGAGCAGTTCTTC. Protein product: CASSLTDYNEQFF. Together with reference TRBV5-4 and TRBJ2-1, the CDR3 gives the full variable domain: ETGVTQSPTHLIKTRGQQVTLRCSSQSGHNTVSWYQQALGQGPQFIFQYYREEENGRGNFPPRFSGLQFPNYSSELNVNALELDDSALYLCASSLTDYNEQFFGPGTRLTVL.

The chain combines TRBV6-1 with TRBJ2-5; TRBD2 aligns across 12 bases. Germline assignment: CDR1 MNHNS and CDR2 SASEGT. This CDR3 spans 17 amino acids. Germline trimming cut 4 bases from V and 4 bases from J; bases unmatched to any gene: 10. CDR3 amino acids: CASSVTSGSPWGETQYF. CDR3 coding DNA: TGTGCCAGCAGTGTGACTAGCGGGAGCCCCTGGGGAGAGACCCAGTACTTC.

The chain joins TRBV6-1 to TRBJ2-7; 7 positions match TRBD1. The ends lost 1 base at V and 6 bases at J; junction bases unmatched: 3. CDR1 is MNHNS and CDR2 is SASEGT in the germline V gene. This CDR3 is 13 amino acids long. Here the CDR3 reads CASSEGTGIEQYF. The CDR3 bases are TGTGCCAGCAGTGAAGGGACAGGTATCGAGCAGTACTTC.

The V and J genes are TRBV5-8 and TRBJ1-2; tentative D call: TRBD1 (6 bases). Trimming pared 0 bases from V and 5 bases from J, leaving 11 bases between. The germline gives CDR1 SGHTS, CDR2 YDEGEE. This CDR3 has 14 amino acids. The CDR3, as DNA: TGTGCCAGCAGCTTGGGTGGGACAATATATGGCTACACCTTC. It yields the protein CASSLGGTIYGYTF.

The chain employs TRBV7-3 and TRBJ1-1; a weak D match, TRBD1 (5 bases). The CDR3 length is 14 residues. CDR1 and CDR2 from the germline V gene are SGHTA and FQGTGA. Trimming removed 1 base at V and 2 bases at J, with 8 bases between. CDR3 region: CASSLSRTNTEAFF. In DNA form, the CDR3 reads TGTGCCAGCAGCTTAAGTCGGACAAACACTGAAGCTTTCTTT.

For this clone: Additional DNA sequences in this sample encode the identical CDR3. The chain has TRBV6-5 and TRBJ2-6; D call uncertain. The CDR3 loop spans 13 amino acids. Germline V gives CDR1 MNHEY, CDR2 SVGAGI. Trimming took off 8 bases at V and 1 base at J, with 6 bases between the two ends. The CDR3 reads CASSRSGANVLTF. CDR3 sequence (DNA): TGTGCCAGCTCCCGGTCTGGGGCCAACGTCCTGACTTTC.

Comment on this clone: This sample includes further DNA sequences coding for the same CDR3. The genes are TRBV6-1 and TRBJ2-7; D is unclear. CDR3 length: 13 residues. Trimming stripped 0 bases from V and 4 bases from J, with 7 bases between. The germline CDR1 and CDR2 sequences are MNHNS and SASEGT. DNA for the CDR3: TGTGCCAGCAGTGAAGCGATCCCTTACGAGCAGTACTTC. This gives the protein CASSEAIPYEQYF.

The chain joins TRBV5-5 to TRBJ2-1; TRBD1 matches 9 bases. There are 18 residues in the CDR3. Looked up from germline, CDR1 is SGHKS and CDR2 is YYEKEE (reference sequence). V lost 5 bases, J lost 5 bases, and 17 bases stayed unmatched. The CDR3 region has the DNA TGTGCCAGCAGAAGAACTCTCGGACAGGGGTCCTTTCACAATGAGCAGTTCTTC. Protein product: CASRRTLGQGSFHNEQFF.

The chain combines TRBV7-8 with TRBJ2-5; maybe TRBD1 (5 bases). Germline V gene data show CDR1 as SGHVS and CDR2 as FQNEAQ. V was trimmed by 5 bases and J by 0 bases, leaving 10 bases between them. The CDR3 has 14 residues. As DNA, the CDR3 is TGTGCCAGCAGCCAGGGAAAAGACCAAGAGACCCAGTACTTC. This sequence encodes CASSQGKDQETQYF.

V gene TRBV10-2 combines with J gene TRBJ2-3; perhaps TRBD2 as D (6 bases). V lost 4 bases and J lost 0, with 11 bases in between. The CDR3 is 15 amino acids. Germline CDR1 reads WSHSY; CDR2 reads SAAADI. DNA of the CDR3: TGCGCCAGCAGTGGTCTAGCGCTAAGCACAGATACGCAGTATTTT. This sequence encodes CASSGLALSTDTQYF.

The chain combines TRBV5-6 with TRBJ2-7; 8 bases map to TRBD1. Germline V gene data show CDR1 as SGHDT and CDR2 as YYEEEE. The CDR3 spans 13 residues. The V segment lost 3 bases and the J segment 3 bases; nucleotides outside the gene matches: 2. CDR3 nucleotide sequence: TGTGCCAGCAGCTGGACAGGGAACTACGAGCAGTACTTC. It translates to CASSWTGNYEQYF.

V is TRBV28 and J is TRBJ2-1, with TRBD2 matching over 12 bases. The CDR3 has 15 residues. Germline V gene sequence: CDR1 MDHEN, CDR2 SYDVKM. V lost 0 bases, J lost 9 bases, and 3 bases stayed unmatched. The CDR3, as DNA: TGTGCCAGCAGTTTATGGAGGGGACTAGCGGGTGAGCAGTTCTTC. Translating it yields CASSLWRGLAGEQFF.

V usage is TRBV5-1 and J usage is TRBJ2-3; TRBD1 or TRBD2 may be the D gene (6 bases each). Germline CDR1 is SGHRS and CDR2 is YFSETQ. This CDR3 spans 15 amino acids. Trimming removed 4 bases from V and 0 bases from J, with 12 bases in between. The CDR3 DNA reads as TGCGCCAGCAGCGTCGGGGGACATAGCACAGATACGCAGTATTTT. Protein sequence: CASSVGGHSTDTQYF.

This clone was picked up one time. V gene TRBV9 combines with J gene TRBJ1-4; 12 positions agree with TRBD1. The V gene's germline CDR1 is SGDLS and CDR2 YYNGEE. The CDR3 runs 21 residues. V shed 0 bases and J 4 bases; nucleotides not matched to a gene: 16. The CDR3 sequence is CASSVGPGDRGRFLVNEKLFF. The CDR3 region has the DNA TGTGCCAGCAGCGTAGGTCCGGGGGACAGGGGGCGATTTTTGGTTAATGAAAAACTGTTTTTT. Full variable domain (missing parts from reference TRBV9 and TRBJ1-4): DSGVTQTPKHLITATGQRVTLRCSPRSGDLSVYWYQQSLDQGLQFLIQYYNGEERAKGNILERFSAQQFPDLHSELNLSSLELGDSALYFCASSVGPGDRGRFLVNEKLFFGSGTQLSVL.

V usage is TRBV9 and J usage is TRBJ1-3; D gene ambiguous. Trimming removed 6 bases at V and 0 bases at J, with 16 bases between. The CDR3 has 16 amino acids. Germline CDR1 SGDLS, CDR2 YYNGEE. CDR3: CASTPKGPNSGNTIYF. CDR3 DNA: TGTGCCAGCACCCCTAAGGGTCCAAACTCTGGAAACACCATATATTTT.

This clone came up once. The V gene is TRBV9, the J gene TRBJ2-7; no definite D call. Trimming took 4 bases from V and 13 from J, leaving 18 bases between them. CDR1 is SGDLS and CDR2 is YYNGEE in the germline V gene. The CDR3 sequence is 12 residues long. The CDR3 spells CASSTPRPTLYF. The CDR3, as DNA: TGTGCCAGCAGCACACCTCGCCCCACTCTTTACTTC.

The J gene is TRBJ1-5, the V gene TRBV19; tentatively, D is TRBD1 (5 bases). The CDR3 length is 16 residues. Germline lookup yields CDR1 LNHDA and CDR2 SQIVND (reference sequence). V was shortened by 3 bases and J by 6 bases, with 18 bases between the two germline ends. This chain's CDR3 is CASSIIAGSKGQPQHF. For the CDR3, the DNA is TGTGCCAGTAGTATTATCGCAGGGTCAAAAGGTCAGCCCCAGCATTTT.

The chain carries TRBV6-1 and TRBJ2-1; no definite D call. The CDR3 runs to 15 residues. CDR1 is MNHNS and CDR2 is SASEGT in the germline V gene. Trimming shortened V by 3 bases and J by 2 bases, and 11 bases separated the two germline ends. In nucleotides, the CDR3 is TGTGCCAGCAGTGACCAGGCAACCACCTACAATGAGCAGTTCTTC. Translated, it gives CASSDQATTYNEQFF.

The chain links TRBV2 to TRBJ1-4; D is unclear. Germline CDR1 reads SNHLY; CDR2 reads FYNNEI. Trimming shortened V by 4 bases and J by 0 bases, and 9 bases separated the two germline ends. The CDR3 runs to 15 residues. The chain's CDR3 is CASSGMGATNEKLFF. As DNA, the CDR3 is TGTGCCAGCAGTGGGATGGGTGCAACTAATGAAAAACTGTTTTTT. Full variable domain (missing parts from reference TRBV2 and TRBJ1-4): EPEVTQTPSHQVTQMGQEVILRCVPISNHLYFYWYRQILGQKVEFLVSFYNNEISEKSEIFDDQFSVERPDGSNFTLKIRSTKLEDSAMYFCASSGMGATNEKLFFGSGTQLSVL.

The V call is TRBV11-2, the J call TRBJ1-4; D remains unclear. Germline lookup yields CDR1 SGHAT and CDR2 FQNNGV. The CDR3 covers 14 residues. V was cut by 5 bases and J by 3 bases, with 10 bases left in between. This chain's CDR3 is CASSPDVPNEKLFF. CDR3 DNA sequence: TGTGCCAGCAGCCCCGATGTCCCTAATGAAAAACTGTTTTTT.

The genes are TRBV9 and TRBJ1-3, with 11 bases aligning to TRBD1. The CDR3 runs 17 residues. Germline assignment: CDR1 SGDLS and CDR2 YYNGEE. The trim removed 4 bases at V and 0 bases at J, leaving 6 bases unmatched. The CDR3 loop reads CASSPGTGGYSGNTIYF. The CDR3 DNA sequence: TGTGCCAGCAGCCCCGGGACAGGGGGTTACTCTGGAAACACCATATATTTT.

The rearrangement links TRBV29-1 to TRBJ2-7, with 8 bases fitting TRBD1. Germline V lookup: CDR1 SQVTM, CDR2 ANQGSEA. With 0 bases clipped from V and 2 bases from J, the junction kept 9 bases outside the gene matches. There are 16 residues in the CDR3. CDR3 DNA sequence: TGCAGCGTTGAAGATCGAAGGACAGGGCTAACCTACGAGCAGTACTTC. It is translated as CSVEDRRTGLTYEQYF.

V and J are TRBV6-5 and TRBJ2-7; D may be TRBD1 (5 bases). V shed 8 bases and J shed 2 bases, with 10 bases lying between them. Germline values: CDR1 MNHEY, CDR2 SVGAGI. This CDR3 has 12 residues. The CDR3 DNA sequence: TGTGCCAGCTCCCAGGGTACCTACGAGCAGTACTTC. This encodes CASSQGTYEQYF.

This sequence joins TRBV19 and TRBJ1-2, with 7 bases identical to TRBD1. V was pared by 3 bases and J by 7 bases, with 8 bases of the junction left unmatched. CDR1 and CDR2 from the germline V gene are LNHDA and SQIVND (reference sequence). The CDR3 runs 14 residues. The CDR3 coding sequence is TGTGCCAGTAGTATTCAGACAGGGCTGTCTGGCTACACCTTC. It is translated as CASSIQTGLSGYTF.